This T cell receptor beta chain derives from a study of OX40 agonist ivuxolimab in advanced cancers. As for the study in general: One patient with hepatocellular carcinoma and two with cutaneous melanoma, three in all, had partial responses.

The table came from immunoSEQ multiplex PCR; TCRdb's copy has only in-frame clones and leaves some out. Of tens of thousands of clones detected, 90% appear once; the ten largest clones hold approximately 4.6%. Germline V lookup: CDR1 MDHEN, CDR2 SYDVKM. The CDR3 spans 13 residues. Between the trimmed V and J ends, which lost 8 bases and 5 bases, there was a span of 15 bases. Patients were ruled out by autoimmune disease history or systemic immunosuppression. This material consisted of CD4+ or CD8+ T cells sorted from blood, taken in a trial of the OX40 agonist ivuxolimab. V usage is TRBV28 and J usage is TRBJ2-5, with a weak D call TRBD2 (7 bases). This sequence originates from an adult with an advanced solid tumor such as melanoma, head and neck, liver or kidney cancer. This chain's CDR3 is CASRGGVGETQYF. As DNA, the CDR3 is TGTGCCAGCCGAGGGGGGGTTGGGGAGACCCAGTACTTC.